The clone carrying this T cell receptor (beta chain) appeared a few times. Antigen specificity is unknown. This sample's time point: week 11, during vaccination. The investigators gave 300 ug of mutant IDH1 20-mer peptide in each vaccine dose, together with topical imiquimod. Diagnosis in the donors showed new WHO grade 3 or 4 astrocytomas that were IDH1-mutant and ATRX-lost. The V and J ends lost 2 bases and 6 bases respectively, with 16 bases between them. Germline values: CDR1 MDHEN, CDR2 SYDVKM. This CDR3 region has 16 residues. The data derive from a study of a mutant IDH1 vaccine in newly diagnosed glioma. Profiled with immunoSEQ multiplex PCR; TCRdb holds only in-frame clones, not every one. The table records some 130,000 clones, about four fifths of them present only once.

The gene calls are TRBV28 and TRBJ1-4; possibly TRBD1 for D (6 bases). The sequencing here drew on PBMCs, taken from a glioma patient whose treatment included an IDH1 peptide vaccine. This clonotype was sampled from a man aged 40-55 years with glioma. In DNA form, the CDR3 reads TGTGCCAGCAGTTTAGGGCTAGGGGGAATGGATGAAAAACTGTTTTTT. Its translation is CASSLGLGGMDEKLFF. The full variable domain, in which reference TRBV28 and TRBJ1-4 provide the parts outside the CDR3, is DVKVTQSSRYLVKRTGEKVFLECVQDMDHENMFWYRQDPGLGLRLIYFSYDVKMKEKGDIPEGYSVSREKKERFSLILESASTNQTSMYLCASSLGLGGMDEKLFFGSGTQLSVL.